One and the same sample provided the 5 T cell receptor beta chains below, sequenced in a study of blood T cell repertoires in COVID-19. The method was immunoSEQ multiplex PCR; TCRdb's version includes in-frame clones alone and lacks a portion of them. The data show 150,000 to 200,000 clones, more than 85% seen once. Sequencing was carried out using PBMCs or T cells enriched from blood (not recorded which). These receptor sequences come from a human donor with acute COVID-19. The donor label of this sample is uncertain.

The chain is built from TRBV3-1 (or the pseudogene TRBV3-2) and TRBJ1-2, with a possible D match to TRBD1 (5 bases). Germline assignment: CDR1 LGHDT and CDR2 YNNKEL (reference sequence). Trimming pared 3 bases from V and 6 bases from J, leaving 14 bases between. The CDR3 length is 14 residues. CDR3 region: CASSQRWSGDGYTF. DNA for the CDR3: TGTGCCAGCAGCCAGCGATGGTCGGGGGATGGCTACACCTTC.

V is TRBV9 and J is TRBJ2-7; 10 bases fit TRBD1. Germline lookup yields CDR1 SGDLS and CDR2 YYNGEE. The length of the CDR3 is 13 residues. V lost 3 bases to trimming and J lost 5 bases; unmatched junction nucleotides: 2. CDR3: CASSAGTGDEQYF. The CDR3, as DNA: TGTGCCAGCAGCGCCGGGACAGGGGACGAGCAGTACTTC.

Details on this clone: The sample carries other DNA sequences with the same CDR3. The rearrangement uses TRBV5-1 and TRBJ1-1; D perhaps matches TRBD1 (5 bases). V was trimmed by 2 bases and J by 2 bases, leaving 10 bases between them. The V gene's germline CDR1 is SGHRS and CDR2 YFSETQ. The CDR3 is made up of 14 amino acids. The CDR3 DNA sequence: TGCGCCAGCAGCTTAGGAGGGGAAAACACTGAAGCTTTCTTT. Translating gives CASSLGGENTEAFF.

This rearrangement joins TRBV6-5 to TRBJ2-7, with TRBD1 matching 10 bases. V gave up 6 bases and J gave up 5 bases; unmatched junction bases: 10. CDR3 size: 15 residues. In germline, CDR1 is MNHEY, CDR2 SVGAGI. CDR3: CASRPSAGQGNEQYF. In nucleotides, the CDR3 is TGTGCCAGCAGGCCATCGGCGGGACAGGGGAACGAGCAGTACTTC.

The chain combines TRBV30 with TRBJ2-5, with 7 positions matching TRBD1. After removal of 1 base from V and 4 bases from J, the junction contained 9 bases not matched to a gene. Germline V lookup: CDR1 GTSNPN, CDR2 SVGIG (reference sequence). The CDR3 extends over 15 amino acids. Here the CDR3 reads CAWSGTGAVGETQYF. The CDR3 coding sequence is TGTGCCTGGAGTGGCACAGGGGCCGTAGGAGAGACCCAGTACTTC.